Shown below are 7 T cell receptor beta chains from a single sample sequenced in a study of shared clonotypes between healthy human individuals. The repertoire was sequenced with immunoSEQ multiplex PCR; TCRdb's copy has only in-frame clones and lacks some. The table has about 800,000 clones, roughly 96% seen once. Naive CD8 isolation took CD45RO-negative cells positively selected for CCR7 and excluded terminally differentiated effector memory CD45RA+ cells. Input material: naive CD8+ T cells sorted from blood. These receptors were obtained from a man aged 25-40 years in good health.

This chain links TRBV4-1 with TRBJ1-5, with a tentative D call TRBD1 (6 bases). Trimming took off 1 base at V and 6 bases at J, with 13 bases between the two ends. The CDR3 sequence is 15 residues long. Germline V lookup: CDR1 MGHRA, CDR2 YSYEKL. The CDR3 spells CASSQGLGGAQPQHF. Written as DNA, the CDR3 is TGCGCCAGCAGCCAAGGTCTGGGGGGGGCTCAGCCCCAGCATTTT.

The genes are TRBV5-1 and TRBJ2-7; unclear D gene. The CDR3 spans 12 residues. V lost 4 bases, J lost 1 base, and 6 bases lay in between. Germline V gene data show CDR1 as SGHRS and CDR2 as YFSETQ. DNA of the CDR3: TGCGCCAGCAGCCGGAATTCCTACGAGCAGTACTTC. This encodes CASSRNSYEQYF.

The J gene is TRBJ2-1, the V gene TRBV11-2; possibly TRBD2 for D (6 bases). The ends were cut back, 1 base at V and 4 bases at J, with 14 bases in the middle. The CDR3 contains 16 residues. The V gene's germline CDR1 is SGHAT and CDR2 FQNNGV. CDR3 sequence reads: CASSLGPAEGYNEQFF. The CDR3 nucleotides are TGTGCCAGCAGCTTAGGTCCAGCGGAGGGTTACAATGAGCAGTTCTTC. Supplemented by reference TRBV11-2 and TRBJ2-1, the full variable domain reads EAGVAQSPRYKIIEKRQSVAFWCNPISGHATLYWYQQILGQGPKLLIQFQNNGVVDDSQLPKDRFSAERLKGVDSTLKIQPAKLEDSAVYLCASSLGPAEGYNEQFFGPGTRLTVL.

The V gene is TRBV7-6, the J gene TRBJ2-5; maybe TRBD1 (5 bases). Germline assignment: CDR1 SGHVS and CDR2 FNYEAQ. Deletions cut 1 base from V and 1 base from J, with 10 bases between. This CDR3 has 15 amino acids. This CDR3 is CASSLGWGVQETQYF. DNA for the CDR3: TGTGCCAGCAGCTTAGGGTGGGGCGTCCAAGAGACCCAGTACTTC. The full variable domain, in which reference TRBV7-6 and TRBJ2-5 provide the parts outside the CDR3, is GAGVSQSPRYKVTKRGQDVALRCDPISGHVSLYWYRQALGQGPEFLTYFNYEAQQDKSGLPNDRFSAERPEGSISTLTIQRTEQRDSAMYRCASSLGWGVQETQYFGPGTRLLVL.

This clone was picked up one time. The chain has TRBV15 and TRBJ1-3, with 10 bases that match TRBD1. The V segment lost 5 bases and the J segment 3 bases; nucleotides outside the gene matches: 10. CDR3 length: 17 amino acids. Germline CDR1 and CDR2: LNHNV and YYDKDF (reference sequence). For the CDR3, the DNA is TGTGCCACCAGCGGGCCGGGACAGGGGTCTTTTGGAAACACCATATATTTT. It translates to CATSGPGQGSFGNTIYF.

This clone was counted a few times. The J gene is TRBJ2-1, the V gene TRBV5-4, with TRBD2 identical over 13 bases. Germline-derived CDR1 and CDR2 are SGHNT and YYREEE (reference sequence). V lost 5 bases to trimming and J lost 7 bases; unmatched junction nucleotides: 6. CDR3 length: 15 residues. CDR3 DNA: TGTGCCAGCAGACCGGGACTAGCGGGAAGTAATGAGCAGTTCTTC. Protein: CASRPGLAGSNEQFF.

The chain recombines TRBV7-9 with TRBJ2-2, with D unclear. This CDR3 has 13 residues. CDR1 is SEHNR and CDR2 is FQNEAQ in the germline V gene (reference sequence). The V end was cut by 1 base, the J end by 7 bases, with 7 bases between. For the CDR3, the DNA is TGTGCCAGCAGCTTAGACGGTGGCGGGGAGCTGTTTTTT. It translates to CASSLDGGGELFF.